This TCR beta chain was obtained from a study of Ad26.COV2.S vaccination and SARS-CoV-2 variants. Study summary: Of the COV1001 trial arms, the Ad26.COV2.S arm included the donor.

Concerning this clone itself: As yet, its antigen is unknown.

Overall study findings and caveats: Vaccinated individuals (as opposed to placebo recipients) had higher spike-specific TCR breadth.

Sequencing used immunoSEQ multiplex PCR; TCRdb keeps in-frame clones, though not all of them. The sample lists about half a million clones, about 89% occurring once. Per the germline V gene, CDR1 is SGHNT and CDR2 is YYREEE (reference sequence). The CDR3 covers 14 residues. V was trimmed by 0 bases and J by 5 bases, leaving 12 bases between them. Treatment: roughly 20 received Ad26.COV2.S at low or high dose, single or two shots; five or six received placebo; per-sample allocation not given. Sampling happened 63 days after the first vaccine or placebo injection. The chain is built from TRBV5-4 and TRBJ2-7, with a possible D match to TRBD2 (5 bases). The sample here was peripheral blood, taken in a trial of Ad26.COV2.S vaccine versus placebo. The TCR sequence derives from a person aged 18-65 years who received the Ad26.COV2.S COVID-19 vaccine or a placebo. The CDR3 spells CASSLGLRANEQYF. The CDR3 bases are TGTGCCAGCAGCTTGGGACTACGCGCTAACGAGCAGTACTTC.